Following are 21 T cell receptor beta chains from one sample sequenced in a study of blood T cell repertoires in COVID-19. Only in-frame clones appear in the TCRdb table, and some are missing; sequencing was by immunoSEQ multiplex PCR. The repertoire holds around 88,000 clones, with around 85% as singletons. The sequencing sample was made of peripheral blood. These receptors all stem from a man between 60 and 75 years old with acute or convalescent COVID-19.

This clone was found a few times. The gene calls are TRBV3-1 (or the pseudogene TRBV3-2) and TRBJ2-1, with 10 bases identical to TRBD2. Trimming cost V 2 bases and J 0 bases; bases outside gene matches: 13. The CDR3 covers 20 residues. The germline V gene has CDR1 LGHDT and CDR2 YNNKEL (reference sequence). This CDR3 reads CASSQTVGLAVPRSYNEQFF. The CDR3 nucleotides are TGTGCCAGCAGCCAAACCGTAGGACTAGCGGTTCCTCGCTCCTACAATGAGCAGTTCTTC.

This sequence joins TRBV5-4 and TRBJ2-7, with 7 bases fitting TRBD1. The CDR3 contains 15 residues. J lost 2 bases, V lost 3 bases, and 8 bases had no gene match. CDR1 SGHNT and CDR2 YYREEE come from the germline V gene (reference sequence). The CDR3 DNA is TGTGCCAGCAGCTCCGAGGCCGGGACAGCCTACGAGCAGTACTTC. It codes for CASSSEAGTAYEQYF.

The chain recombines TRBV11-2 with TRBJ1-2; 10 nucleotides match TRBD1. The ends lost 5 bases at V and 8 bases at J; junction bases unmatched: 14. The germline V gene has CDR1 SGHAT and CDR2 FQNNGV. The CDR3 is 16 amino acids. The CDR3 loop reads CASSPGRTGQGIGYTF. CDR3 DNA sequence: TGTGCCAGCAGCCCAGGCCGAACGGGACAGGGGATCGGCTACACCTTC.

The CDR3 nucleotides read TGCGCCAGCAGCTTGGTCGTTGGCTACACCTTC. This translates into CASSLVVGYTF. The chain employs TRBV5-1 and TRBJ1-2; no clear D gene. Germline V gene sequence: CDR1 SGHRS, CDR2 YFSETQ. The CDR3 totals 11 residues. V was trimmed by 0 bases and J by 7 bases, leaving 4 bases between them.

This clone has only a few counts. The chain joins TRBV7-6 to TRBJ2-7; 7 bases map to TRBD1. V shed 3 bases, J shed 0 bases, and the junction held 5 bases outside the gene matches. The length of the CDR3 is 15 residues. CDR1 and CDR2 from the germline V gene are SGHVS and FNYEAQ. CDR3 sequence: CASSLADRSSYEQYF. The CDR3 region has the DNA TGTGCCAGCAGCTTGGCGGACAGGAGCTCCTACGAGCAGTACTTC.

This chain links TRBV7-8 with TRBJ2-6; 12 bases fit TRBD2. The CDR3 is made up of 19 amino acids. J gave up 4 bases and V 1 base, and 8 bases lay outside the gene matches. CDR1 SGHVS and CDR2 FQNEAQ come from the germline V gene. The chain's CDR3 is CASSLGSSGRARGANVLTF. The CDR3 DNA follows: TGTGCCAGCAGCTTAGGATCTAGCGGGAGGGCCCGCGGGGCCAACGTCCTGACTTTC.

V usage is TRBV6-5 and J usage is TRBJ1-5; maybe TRBD1 (6 bases). CDR1 MNHEY and CDR2 SVGAGI come from the germline V gene. V was pared by 4 bases and J by 4 bases, with 11 bases between. The CDR3 extends over 14 amino acids. Written as DNA, the CDR3 is TGTGCCAGCAGTTCGTTACAGGGAAATCAGCCCCAGCATTTT. This encodes CASSSLQGNQPQHF.

The rearrangement links TRBV7-9 to TRBJ1-1, with TRBD1 as a possible D gene (6 bases). V was trimmed by 3 bases and J by 4 bases, leaving 15 bases between them. Germline loops: CDR1 SEHNR, CDR2 FQNEAQ (reference sequence). The CDR3 sequence is 15 residues long. Here the CDR3 reads CASSFVGARGTEAFF. The CDR3 DNA follows: TGTGCCAGCAGCTTTGTGGGGGCTCGGGGCACTGAAGCTTTCTTT.

CDR3 loop: CASSLVGSNTEAFF. The CDR3 nucleotides read TGCGCCAGCAGCTTGGTGGGCAGCAACACTGAAGCTTTCTTT. The V call is TRBV5-1, the J call TRBJ1-1, with no clear D. Trimming took off 0 bases at V and 2 bases at J, with 8 bases between the two ends. Germline-derived CDR1 and CDR2 are SGHRS and YFSETQ. The CDR3 consists of 14 residues.

The rearrangement uses TRBV6-5 and TRBJ1-1; 7 bases fit TRBD1. The CDR3 covers 14 residues. Per the germline V gene, CDR1 is MNHEY and CDR2 is SVGAGI. Germline trimming cut 4 bases from V and 6 bases from J; bases unmatched to any gene: 8. The CDR3 sequence: CASSSKQGIPEAFF. The CDR3 DNA reads TGTGCCAGCAGTTCTAAACAGGGGATCCCTGAAGCTTTCTTT.

This clone was recorded a few times. The CDR3 bases are TGCGCCAGCAGCTTGTTCAGGGGTCAGCCCCAGCATTTT. The encoded protein is CASSLFRGQPQHF. J is TRBJ1-5 and V is TRBV5-1; tentative D call: TRBD1 (6 bases). This CDR3 comprises 13 residues. V was clipped by 1 base and J by 6 bases, with 8 bases between them. Per the germline V gene, CDR1 is SGHRS and CDR2 is YFSETQ.

This chain uses TRBV5-1 with TRBJ1-1; D perhaps matches TRBD1 (6 bases). The CDR3 is 16 residues long. V lost 4 bases and J lost 1, with 17 bases in between. CDR1 and CDR2 (germline): SGHRS, YFSETQ. CDR3 protein: CASSREQGPGNTEAFF. CDR3 DNA: TGCGCCAGCAGCAGGGAACAGGGTCCAGGGAACACTGAAGCTTTCTTT. Using reference TRBV5-1 and TRBJ1-1 for the parts outside the CDR3, the full variable domain is KAGVTQTPRYLIKTRGQQVTLSCSPISGHRSVSWYQQTPGQGLQFLFEYFSETQRNKGNFPGRFSGRQFSNSRSEMNVSTLELGDSALYLCASSREQGPGNTEAFFGQGTRLTVV.

This clone was picked up a small number of times. V usage is TRBV6-5 and J usage is TRBJ2-7, with a tentative D call TRBD2 (5 bases). V was cut by 7 bases and J by 4 bases, with 20 bases left in between. Germline-derived CDR1 and CDR2 are MNHEY and SVGAGI. This CDR3 comprises 15 residues. The CDR3 bases are TGTGCCAGCACCCCACTAGGCAGGTTTACATACGAGCAGTACTTC. Its protein is CASTPLGRFTYEQYF.

There are a few counts of this clone. The chain employs TRBV18 and TRBJ1-2, with D hard to call. Germline V CDR1 and CDR2: KGHSH, LQKENI. This CDR3 region has 14 residues. V was trimmed by 3 bases and J by 6 bases, leaving 14 bases between them. CDR3 in amino acids: CASSPSGSSNGYTF. The DNA for the CDR3 is TGTGCCAGCTCACCCTCGGGAAGCAGTAATGGCTACACCTTC.

V and J are TRBV10-1 and TRBJ2-1; 7 nucleotides align to TRBD2. CDR1 is WNHNN, CDR2 SYGVQD, per germline (reference sequence). V dropped 4 bases and J dropped 5; count of bases not matched to a gene: 2. The CDR3 contains 13 residues. CDR3 in DNA: TGCGCCAGCAGTGGGGCGGGAGACAATGAGCAGTTCTTC. Protein: CASSGAGDNEQFF.

This chain connects TRBV11-2 to TRBJ2-2; possible D gene TRBD2, 6 bases. Germline values: CDR1 SGHAT, CDR2 FQNNGV. There are 15 residues in the CDR3. Trimming removed 5 bases at V and 1 base at J, with 11 bases between. The DNA of the CDR3 is TGTGCCAGCAGCGTCGCCGGGGGGAACACCGGGGAGCTGTTTTTT. Its translation: CASSVAGGNTGELFF.

The J gene is TRBJ1-1, the V gene TRBV7-9; the D gene is possibly TRBD1 (5 bases). The CDR3 runs to 13 residues. Trimming left V 5 bases short and J 1 base short, with 8 bases between. Germline V gene lookup returns CDR1 SEHNR and CDR2 FQNEAQ (reference sequence). In DNA, the CDR3 is TGTGCCAGCAGCCCGGGGGGGAACACTGAAGCTTTCTTT. Protein sequence: CASSPGGNTEAFF.

The chain carries TRBV30 and TRBJ2-7; 12 bases are shared with TRBD1. This CDR3 has 15 residues. Germline values: CDR1 GTSNPN, CDR2 SVGIG (reference sequence). The J segment lost 4 bases and the V segment lost 2 bases, leaving 6 bases of the junction unmatched. Here the CDR3 reads CAWSPGTGGWYEQYF. DNA for the CDR3: TGTGCCTGGAGTCCAGGGACAGGGGGCTGGTACGAGCAGTACTTC. The entire variable domain, with the rest obtained from reference TRBV30 and TRBJ2-7, is as follows: SQTIHQWPATLVQPVGSPLSLECTVEGTSNPNLYWYRQAAGRGLQLLFYSVGIGQISSEVPQNLSASRPQDRQFILSSKKLLLSDSGFYLCAWSPGTGGWYEQYFGPGTRLTVT.

The J gene is TRBJ1-1, the V gene TRBV20-1, with unresolved D. V lost 6 bases and J 5 bases, leaving 10 bases between the germline ends. In germline, CDR1 is DFQATT, CDR2 SNEGSKA (reference sequence). The length of the CDR3 is 11 residues. DNA of the CDR3: TGCAGTGCGATTCAGGTGACTGAAGCTTTCTTT. This translates into CSAIQVTEAFF.

The chain combines TRBV28 with TRBJ1-4; 9 bases fit TRBD1. Germline assignment: CDR1 MDHEN and CDR2 SYDVKM. Trimming cost V 6 bases and J 7 bases; bases outside gene matches: 3. The CDR3 length is 13 residues. The CDR3, as DNA: TGTGCCAGCAGGAGGGACAGGGTTGAAAAACTGTTTTTT. Its translation: CASRRDRVEKLFF.

The rearrangement uses TRBV19 and TRBJ2-7; D gene uncertain. Trimming pared 3 bases from V and 4 bases from J, leaving 13 bases between. In germline, CDR1 is LNHDA, CDR2 SQIVND (reference sequence). CDR3 length: 14 amino acids. CDR3 sequence reads: CASSIPGLGYEQYF. As DNA, the CDR3 is TGTGCCAGTAGTATCCCAGGTTTAGGATACGAGCAGTACTTC.